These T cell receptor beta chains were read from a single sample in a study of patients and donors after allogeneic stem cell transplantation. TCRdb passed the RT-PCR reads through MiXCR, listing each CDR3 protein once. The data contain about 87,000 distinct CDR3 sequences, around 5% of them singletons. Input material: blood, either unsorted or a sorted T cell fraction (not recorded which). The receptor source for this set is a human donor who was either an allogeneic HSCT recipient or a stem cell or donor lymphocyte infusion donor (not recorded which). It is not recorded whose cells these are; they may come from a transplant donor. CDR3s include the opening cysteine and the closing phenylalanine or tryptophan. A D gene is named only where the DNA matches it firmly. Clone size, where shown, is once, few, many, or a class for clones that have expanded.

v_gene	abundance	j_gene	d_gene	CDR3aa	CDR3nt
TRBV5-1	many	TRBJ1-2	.	CASSFQQGYGYTF	TGCGCCAGCAGCTTCCAACAGGGCTATGGCTACACCTTC
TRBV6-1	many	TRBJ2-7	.	CASRYPGPRRVFYEQYF	TGTGCCAGCAGATATCCGGGACCGAGACGGGTCTTCTACGAGCAGTACTTC
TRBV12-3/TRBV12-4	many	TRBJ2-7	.	CASSLYSGTYEQYF	TGTGCCAGCAGTTTATACTCAGGTACTTACGAGCAGTACTTC
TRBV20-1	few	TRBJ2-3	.	CSASNPDTGTDTQYF	TGCAGTGCTAGTAATCCGGACACCGGCACAGATACGCAGTATTTT
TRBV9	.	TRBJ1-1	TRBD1	CASSVGQGAFEAFF	TGTGCCAGCAGCGTTGGACAGGGGGCCTTTGAAGCTTTCTTT
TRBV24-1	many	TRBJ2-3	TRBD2	CATSDPAGGTDTQYF	TGTGCCACCAGTGACCCAGCGGGAGGTACGGATACGCAGTATTTT
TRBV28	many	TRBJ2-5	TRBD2	CASSLGGGQETQYF	TGTGCCAGCAGTTTGGGGGGGGGCCAAGAGACCCAGTACTTC
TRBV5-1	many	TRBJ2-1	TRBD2	CASSVGTSGGNEQFF	TGCGCCAGCAGCGTAGGGACTAGCGGGGGGAATGAGCAGTTCTTC
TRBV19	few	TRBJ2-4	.	CASTPSQGQNIQYF	TGTGCCAGTACCCCCTCGCAGGGGCAAAACATTCAGTACTTC
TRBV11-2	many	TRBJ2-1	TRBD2	CASSFTAGLAGASSYNEQFF	TGTGCCAGCAGCTTTACAGCCGGACTAGCGGGAGCAAGCTCCTACAATGAGCAGTTCTTC
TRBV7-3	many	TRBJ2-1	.	CASSLTASSGRRDEQFF	TGTGCCAGCAGCTTAACGGCTAGCTCAGGAAGGAGGGATGAGCAGTTCTTC
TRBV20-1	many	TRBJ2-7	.	CSASDWDEQYF	TGCAGTGCTTCCGACTGGGACGAGCAGTACTTC
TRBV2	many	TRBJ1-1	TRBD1	CASSVQGMVNTEAFF	TGTGCCAGCAGCGTACAGGGGATGGTAAACACTGAAGCTTTCTTT
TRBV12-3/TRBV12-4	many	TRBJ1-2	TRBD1	CASSAADRGNYGYTF	TGTGCCAGCAGTGCCGCCGACAGGGGGAACTATGGCTACACCTTC
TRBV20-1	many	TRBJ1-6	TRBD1	CSVQGSPNSPLHF	TGCAGCGTACAGGGGTCACCTAATTCACCCCTCCACTTT
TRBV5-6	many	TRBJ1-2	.	CASSSQGGYTF	TGTGCCAGCAGCTCCCAGGGTGGCTACACCTTC
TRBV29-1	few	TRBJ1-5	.	CSVCEGHSNQPQHF	TGCAGCGTTTGTGAAGGGCATAGCAATCAGCCCCAGCATTTT
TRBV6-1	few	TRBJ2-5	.	CASNLGEHSETQYF	TGTGCCAGTAATTTGGGGGAGCACTCGGAGACCCAGTACTTC
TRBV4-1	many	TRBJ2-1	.	CASSHGGGVEQFF	TGCGCCAGCAGCCATGGTGGGGGCGTTGAGCAGTTCTTC
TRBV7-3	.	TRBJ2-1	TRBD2	CASSTQGSGAYNEQFF	TGTGCCAGCAGCACCCAAGGAAGCGGGGCCTACAATGAGCAGTTCTTC
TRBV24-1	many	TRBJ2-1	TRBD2	CATSVTSGRYNEQFF	TGTGCCACCAGCGTGACTAGCGGCCGATACAATGAGCAGTTCTTC
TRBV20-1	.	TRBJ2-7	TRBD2	CSARAWASGDGQYF	TGCAGTGCTAGAGCATGGGCTAGCGGAGATGGGCAGTACTTC
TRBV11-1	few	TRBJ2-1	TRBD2	CASSLAATSLSGNEQFF	TGTGCCAGCAGCTTAGCCGCGACTAGCCTAAGTGGAAATGAGCAGTTCTTC
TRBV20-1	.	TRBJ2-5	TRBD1	CSARDSATGGGETQYF	TGCAGTGCTAGAGATAGCGCGACAGGGGGGGGAGAGACCCAGTACTTC
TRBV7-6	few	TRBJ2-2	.	CASSSGVTGELFF	TGTGCCAGCAGTTCGGGGGTGACCGGGGAGCTGTTTTTT
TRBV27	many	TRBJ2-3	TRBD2	CASSLSGLAGGPDTQYF	TGTGCCAGCAGTTTATCGGGACTAGCGGGGGGGCCAGATACGCAGTATTTT
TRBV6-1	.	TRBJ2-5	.	CASSTPGGVETQYF	TGTGCCAGCAGCACGCCCGGGGGCGTTGAGACCCAGTACTTC
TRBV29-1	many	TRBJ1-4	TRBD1	CSVRTGGYEKLFF	TGCAGCGTGAGGACAGGGGGTTATGAAAAACTGTTTTTT
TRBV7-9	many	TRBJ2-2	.	CASSPWGGLDTGELFF	TGTGCCAGCAGCCCCTGGGGGGGGCTCGACACCGGGGAGCTGTTTTTT
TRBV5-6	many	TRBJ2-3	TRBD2	CASSLLLAEWDTQYF	TGTGCCAGCAGCTTACTACTAGCGGAATGGGATACGCAGTATTTT
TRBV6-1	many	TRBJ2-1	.	CASRDGRRRGAFYNEQFF	TGTGCCAGTCGGGACGGGAGACGCAGGGGGGCTTTCTACAATGAGCAGTTCTTC
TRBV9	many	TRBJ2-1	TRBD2	CASSIDSGRGNEQFF	TGTGCCAGCAGCATTGATAGCGGGAGGGGTAATGAGCAGTTCTTC
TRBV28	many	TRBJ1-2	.	CASSLDANYGYTF	TGTGCCAGCAGTTTAGACGCGAACTATGGCTACACCTTC
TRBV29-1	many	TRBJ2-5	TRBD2	CSASGGAEQETQYF	TGCAGCGCTAGCGGGGGGGCAGAACAAGAGACCCAGTACTTC
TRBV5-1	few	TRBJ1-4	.	CASSLRARKNCFF	.
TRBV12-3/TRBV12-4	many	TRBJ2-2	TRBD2	CASSYGLAGEVKDGELFF	TGTGCCAGCAGTTACGGACTAGCGGGAGAAGTGAAAGACGGGGAGCTGTTTTTT
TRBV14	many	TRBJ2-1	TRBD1	CASSHLPTGPINEQFF	TGTGCCAGCAGCCACCTCCCGACAGGGCCGATCAATGAGCAGTTCTTC
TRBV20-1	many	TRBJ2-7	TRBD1	CSARDRDRAAYEQYF	TGCAGTGCTAGAGATCGGGACAGGGCCGCCTACGAGCAGTACTTC
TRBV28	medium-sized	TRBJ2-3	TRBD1	CASSTTGGRRDTQYF	TGTGCCAGCAGTACGACAGGGGGGCGGAGGGATACGCAGTATTTT
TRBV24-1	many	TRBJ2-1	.	CATSGGTSSPSLYNEQFF	TGTGCCACCAGTGGAGGAACTAGCTCTCCAAGTCTCTACAATGAGCAGTTCTTC
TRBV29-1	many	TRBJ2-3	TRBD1	CSVDRVAYLDTQYF	TGCAGCGTAGACAGGGTAGCGTACCTAGATACGCAGTATTTT
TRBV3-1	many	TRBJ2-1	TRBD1	CASSQAGGPYNEQFF	TGTGCCAGCAGCCAAGCAGGGGGCCCCTACAATGAGCAGTTCTTC
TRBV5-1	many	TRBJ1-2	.	CASSPEGGPGGYTF	TGCGCCAGCAGCCCTGAGGGTGGGCCGGGTGGCTACACCTTC
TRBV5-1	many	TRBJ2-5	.	CASSRDFQETQYF	TGCGCCAGCAGCAGGGATTTCCAAGAGACCCAGTACTTC
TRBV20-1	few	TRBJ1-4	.	CSARGDATNEKLFF	TGCAGTGCTAGAGGGGATGCAACTAATGAAAAACTGTTTTTT
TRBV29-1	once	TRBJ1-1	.	CSGRDTTEAFF	TGCAGCGGTAGGGATACCACTGAAGCTTTCTTT
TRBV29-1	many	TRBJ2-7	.	CSVGKSGNEQYF	TGCAGCGTTGGTAAAAGTGGAAACGAGCAGTACTTC
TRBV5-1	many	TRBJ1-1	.	CASSAGTYTEAFF	TGCGCCAGCAGCGCCGGGACATACACTGAAGCTTTCTTT
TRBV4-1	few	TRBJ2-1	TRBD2	CASSRPPGAGGRIEQFF	TGCGCCAGCAGCCGCCCCCCAGGAGCGGGGGGGCGGATTGAGCAGTTCTTC
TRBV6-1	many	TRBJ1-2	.	CASSEARRGGRDYGYTF	TGTGCCAGCAGTGAAGCTCGTCGGGGGGGAAGGGACTATGGCTACACCTTC
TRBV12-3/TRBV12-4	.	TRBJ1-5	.	CASRSKADNQPQHF	TGTGCCAGCAGGTCGAAGGCCGATAATCAGCCCCAGCATTTT